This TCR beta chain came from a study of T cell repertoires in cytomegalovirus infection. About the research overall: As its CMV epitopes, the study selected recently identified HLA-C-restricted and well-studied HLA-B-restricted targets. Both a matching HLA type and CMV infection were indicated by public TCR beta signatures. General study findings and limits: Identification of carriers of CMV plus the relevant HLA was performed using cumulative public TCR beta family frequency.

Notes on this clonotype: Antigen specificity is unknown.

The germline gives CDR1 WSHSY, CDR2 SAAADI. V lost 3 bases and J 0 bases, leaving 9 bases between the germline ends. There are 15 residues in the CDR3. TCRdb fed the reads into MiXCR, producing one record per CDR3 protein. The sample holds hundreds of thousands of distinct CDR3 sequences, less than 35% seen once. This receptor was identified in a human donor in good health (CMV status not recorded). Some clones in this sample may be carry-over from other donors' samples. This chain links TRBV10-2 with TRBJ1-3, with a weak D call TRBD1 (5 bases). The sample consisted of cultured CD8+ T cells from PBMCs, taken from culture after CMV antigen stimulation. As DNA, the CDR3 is TGCGCCAGCAGTGACCCCGGGGGCTCTGGAAACACCATATATTTT. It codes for CASSDPGGSGNTIYF.